This T cell receptor beta chain stems from a study of T-cell reconstitution after alpha-beta-depleted transplantation in children. Unique molecular identifiers were used in preparing the TCRbeta library. TCRdb reprocessed the PCR reads via MiXCR and lists one record per CDR3 protein. There are 550,000 to 800,000 distinct CDR3 sequences in the sample; around 13% occur only once, and 0.79% lies in the top ten. This clonotype has a count of ten or more. This clonotype was obtained from a girl aged 2-10 years with congenital amegakaryocytic thrombocytopenia, due to receive a stem cell transplant. The sequenced sample was PBMCs, obtained before TCRalphabeta/CD19-depleted stem cell transplant.

CDR3 in DNA: TGCAGTGCTAGATTCCAGGGCGGCGGGGAGCTGTTTTTT. The encoded protein is CSARFQGGGELFF. The rearrangement links TRBV20-1 to TRBJ2-2, with a weak D call TRBD1 (5 bases). Germline CDR1 and CDR2: DFQATT and SNEGSKA (reference sequence). Trimming took off 2 bases at V and 7 bases at J, with 11 bases between the two ends. The CDR3 runs 13 residues.